This entry features one T cell receptor beta chain sequence. This receptor's antigen is unknown. No much larger clonotype is one base removed from it; base qualities were not supplied. The trial excluded patients who had a history of autoimmune disease or who were on systemic immunosuppression. Peripheral blood for TCR sequencing was collected from all dose cohorts at baseline, on cycle 4 day 1, and on cycle 7 day 1. Samples came from an open-label, multicenter, first-in-human phase I dose-escalation trial of ivuxolimab. Adults with locally advanced or metastatic head and neck squamous cell, hepatocellular, melanoma or renal cell carcinoma were enrolled in the trial. Before TCR sequencing, CD4+ T cells and CD8+ T cells from peripheral blood were sorted into separate populations. Genomic DNA was extracted from sorted cells for sequencing of the TCRbeta CDR3 region. TCRbeta CDR3 regions were sequenced using the immunoSEQ Assay. TCRdb mirrors the immuneACCESS table, restricted to in-frame sequences. Some clones are absent from its copies; in checked studies, under half trace to an unresolved V gene, and the reason for the others is unknown. The table for this sample lists roughly 100,000 clones; about 80% of them were counted only once. Of the sample, more than 1.4% falls within the top ten clones.

The sample originates from a study of OX40 agonist ivuxolimab in advanced cancers. Background for the entire study: Ivuxolimab, which targeted the costimulatory receptor OX40 (CD134), was an agonistic, fully human IgG2 monoclonal antibody. Partial responses occurred in three dose-escalation patients: two with cutaneous melanoma and one with hepatocellular carcinoma. The paper describes the monotherapy dose-escalation part (N = 52 patients) of the phase I trial of ivuxolimab. Intravenous ivuxolimab was administered to patients every 2 weeks at six dose levels: 0.01, 0.1, 0.3, 1.5, 3 and 10 mg/kg. Peripheral TCRbeta sequencing was intended to test whether TCR sequence diversity was altered and clonal T-cell expansion was caused by ivuxolimab. The dose-escalation cohort was 80% to 90% male with a mean age of approximately 60 years, ranging from roughly 20 to 80. Among the approximately 50 dose-escalation patients, 19 had hepatocellular carcinoma, some 15 melanoma, 9 renal cell carcinoma and 9 head and neck cancer. Prior anti-PD-1, anti-PD-L1 or anti-CTLA-4 therapy was permitted, and approximately 42% of dose-escalation patients had received checkpoint inhibitors.

Counted from cysteine to phenylalanine, this CDR3 has 16 amino acids. The kept DNA is CDR3 alone, 48 bases in frame from the first base. V loses 3 bases of germline sequence and J loses 4 bases, and the interval between the two ends is 16 bases. Sequences KGHSH (CDR1) and LQKENI (CDR2) are obtained from the germline V gene. The research as a whole found: Antigen specificity was not determined for the clonally expanded peripheral T cells. Partial responders in the 0.1-3.0 mg/kg groups had among the lowest normalized peripheral clonal expansion, especially among CD8+ T cells. After ivuxolimab, more expanded clones were found on average in CD8+ T cells than in CD4+ T cells. Clonal expansion of both CD4+ and CD8+ blood T cells was observed from baseline to week 6 at doses 0.1 to 3.0 mg/kg. Low levels of normalized T-cell clonal expansion were also shown by some nonresponding patients.

The sequence was collected from an adult with an advanced solid tumor such as melanoma, head and neck, liver or kidney cancer. This specimen consisted of CD4+ or CD8+ T cells sorted from blood, obtained in a trial of the OX40 agonist ivuxolimab. The chain couples TRBV18 to TRBJ1-5; the D gene is perhaps TRBD1, on 5 matching bases. The DNA sequence is given as TGTGCCAGCTCACCGAAGGACGGGGGTAGGAATCAGCCCCAGCATTTT. This sequence encodes CASSPKDGGRNQPQHF. Full variable domain (CDR3 extended with the reference TRBV18 and TRBJ1-5 proteins): NAGVMQNPRHLVRRRGQEARLRCSPMKGHSHVYWYRQLPEEGLKFMVYLQKENIIDESGMPKERFSAEFPKEGPSILRIQQVVRGDSAAYFCASSPKDGGRNQPQHFGDGTRLSIL.